This T cell receptor (beta chain) emerged from a study of shared clonotypes between healthy human individuals. Over several immunoSEQ plates, each subset's genomic DNA was distributed in even portions. Measured with immunoSEQ multiplex PCR; TCRdb has only the in-frame clones, and not every one. The sample has around 700,000 clones, approximately 79% seen once. The study's findings and limits: Shared across several donors were roughly 5.3% of the naive CD4 clonotypes.

In the case of this clone: The antigen remains unidentified.

Deletions cut 1 base from V and 6 bases from J, with 7 bases between. CDR1 is SQVTM and CDR2 is ANQGSEA in the germline V gene. This CDR3 contains 12 residues. V gene TRBV29-1 combines with J gene TRBJ2-1; tentatively, D is TRBD1 (6 bases). Specimen: memory CD4+ T cells sorted from blood. Subset meaning: CD45RA-negative fraction. This receptor was taken from a woman aged 30 to 39 in good health. CDR3 protein: CSVEGGGNEQFF. The CDR3 DNA reads TGCAGCGTTGAAGGAGGGGGCAATGAGCAGTTCTTC.